These T cell receptor beta chains were read from a single sample in a study of blood T cell repertoires in COVID-19. The repertoire was sequenced with immunoSEQ multiplex PCR; TCRdb's copy has only in-frame clones and lacks some. The sample has 90,000 to 150,000 clones, about four fifths seen once. What was sequenced was peripheral blood. These receptors were obtained from a human donor in a cohort sampled during active COVID-19. The CDR3 runs from the conserved cysteine through the conserved F or W. A D gene is named only where the DNA matches it firmly. A clone size is listed for some rows: how often the clone was seen (once, few, many), or a class if it is expanded.

abundance: -
j_gene: TRBJ2-1
d_gene: -
v_gene: TRBV24-1
CDR3nt: TGTGCCACCAGTGAGGCGCGGGGCTTTAGTTGGGAGCAGTTCTTC
CDR3aa: CATSEARGFSWEQFF

abundance: -
j_gene: TRBJ1-5
d_gene: -
v_gene: TRBV6-6
CDR3nt: TGTGCCAGCAGTTACTCCGGGTCAGTAAATGATCAGCCCCAGCATTTT
CDR3aa: CASSYSGSVNDQPQHF

abundance: -
j_gene: TRBJ1-1
d_gene: -
v_gene: TRBV4-1
CDR3nt: TGCGCCAGCAGCCAAGACGGACAGCCGAACACTGAAGCTTTCTTT
CDR3aa: CASSQDGQPNTEAFF

abundance: -
j_gene: TRBJ2-2
d_gene: TRBD1
v_gene: TRBV18
CDR3nt: TGTGCCAGCTCACAGCCGGGACAGAGAAACACCGGGGAGCTGTTTTTT
CDR3aa: CASSQPGQRNTGELFF

abundance: few
j_gene: TRBJ2-3
d_gene: -
v_gene: TRBV3-1/TRBV3-2
CDR3nt: TGTGCCAGCAGCCAAGATCGGGCCAGGGCAGATACGCAGTATTTT
CDR3aa: CASSQDRARADTQYF

abundance: few
j_gene: TRBJ2-2
d_gene: -
v_gene: TRBV7-9
CDR3nt: TGTGCCAGCAGCCAATACTTGAACACCGGGGAGCTGTTTTTT
CDR3aa: CASSQYLNTGELFF

abundance: -
j_gene: TRBJ1-2
d_gene: -
v_gene: TRBV25-1
CDR3nt: TGTGCCAGCAGTGAATTAGAGGGATATGGCTACACCTTC
CDR3aa: CASSELEGYGYTF

abundance: once
j_gene: TRBJ2-1
d_gene: -
v_gene: TRBV19
CDR3nt: TGTGCCAGTAGTTCGACCGGCGCGGGCCGATGGGATGAGCAGTTCTTC
CDR3aa: CASSSTGAGRWDEQFF

abundance: -
j_gene: TRBJ1-3
d_gene: -
v_gene: TRBV18
CDR3nt: TGTGCCAGCTCACCATCAAGGAGAGTCTCTGGAAACACCATATATTTT
CDR3aa: CASSPSRRVSGNTIYF

abundance: -
j_gene: TRBJ2-3
d_gene: -
v_gene: TRBV3-1/TRBV3-2
CDR3nt: TGTGCCAGCAGCCAAGTCAAGGGGCCAGATACGCAGTATTTT
CDR3aa: CASSQVKGPDTQYF

abundance: -
j_gene: TRBJ2-5
d_gene: -
v_gene: TRBV7-8
CDR3nt: TGTGCCAGCAGACAGACAGTTCAAGAGACCCAGTACTTC
CDR3aa: CASRQTVQETQYF

abundance: -
j_gene: TRBJ2-7
d_gene: -
v_gene: TRBV7-6
CDR3nt: TGTGCCAGCAGCTTAGCTGGAGTCTTTCCGGGCTACGAGCAGTACTTC
CDR3aa: CASSLAGVFPGYEQYF

abundance: -
j_gene: TRBJ1-4
d_gene: -
v_gene: TRBV25-1
CDR3nt: TGTGCCAGCAGTGAGGGGAGACTCACAACTAATGAAAAACTGTTTTTT
CDR3aa: CASSEGRLTTNEKLFF

abundance: once
j_gene: TRBJ2-1
d_gene: TRBD2
v_gene: TRBV9
CDR3nt: TGTGCCAGCGACCGACTAGCTTCGAGCTCCTACAATGAGCAGTTCTTC
CDR3aa: CASDRLASSSYNEQFF

abundance: once
j_gene: TRBJ1-5
d_gene: TRBD1
v_gene: TRBV6-2/TRBV6-3
CDR3nt: TGTGCCAGCACCCCCAAGGGGGCATCACTTGCGGCTAACAATCAGCCCCAGCATTTT
CDR3aa: CASTPKGASLAANNQPQHF

abundance: -
j_gene: TRBJ1-5
d_gene: -
v_gene: TRBV28
CDR3nt: TGTGCCAGCATCATGGGCGGCAGGGTAGGGCAGCCCCAGCATTTT
CDR3aa: CASIMGGRVGQPQHF

abundance: -
j_gene: TRBJ2-3
d_gene: TRBD1
v_gene: TRBV18
CDR3nt: TGTGCCACCAGGGACAGGAACACAGATACGCAGTATTTT
CDR3aa: CATRDRNTDTQYF

abundance: -
j_gene: TRBJ1-1
d_gene: -
v_gene: TRBV7-9
CDR3nt: TGTGCCAGCAGCTTGACTGGAGTGAACACTGAAGCTTTCTTT
CDR3aa: CASSLTGVNTEAFF

abundance: -
j_gene: TRBJ1-4
d_gene: -
v_gene: TRBV5-8
CDR3nt: TGTGCCAGCAGCGCCGGGACTCCCCACACTAATGAAAAACTGTTTTTT
CDR3aa: CASSAGTPHTNEKLFF

abundance: -
j_gene: TRBJ1-3
d_gene: -
v_gene: TRBV15
CDR3nt: TGTGCCACTAGATTATCCGGAGGTGAAAACACCATATATTTT
CDR3aa: CATRLSGGENTIYF

abundance: -
j_gene: TRBJ2-7
d_gene: TRBD1
v_gene: TRBV11-3
CDR3nt: TGTGCCAGCAGCTCGGGACAGGGCCACTCCTACGAGCAGTACTTC
CDR3aa: CASSSGQGHSYEQYF

abundance: once
j_gene: TRBJ1-5
d_gene: TRBD1
v_gene: TRBV6-5
CDR3nt: TGTGCCAGCAGGGGACAGGGATTGCTTGCTCAGCCCCAGCATTTT
CDR3aa: CASRGQGLLAQPQHF

abundance: once
j_gene: TRBJ2-7
d_gene: -
v_gene: TRBV11-2
CDR3nt: TGTGCCAGCAGCCCTAACAGGTACGAGCAGTACTTC
CDR3aa: CASSPNRYEQYF

abundance: -
j_gene: TRBJ2-3
d_gene: TRBD1
v_gene: TRBV15
CDR3nt: TGTGCCACCAGCAGGAGGACAGGGGGCACAGATACGCAGTATTTT
CDR3aa: CATSRRTGGTDTQYF

abundance: -
j_gene: TRBJ1-2
d_gene: -
v_gene: TRBV19
CDR3nt: TGTGCAAGTGAGGAGAGTTTTAACTATGGCTACACCTTC
CDR3aa: CASEESFNYGYTF

abundance: few
j_gene: TRBJ1-5
d_gene: -
v_gene: TRBV18
CDR3nt: TGTGCCAGCTCACCAAACCCAGAAAATCAGCCCCAGCATTTT
CDR3aa: CASSPNPENQPQHF

abundance: -
j_gene: TRBJ2-2
d_gene: -
v_gene: TRBV29-1
CDR3nt: TGCAGCGTTCGGTGGTCCGGGGAGCTGTTTTTT
CDR3aa: CSVRWSGELFF

abundance: -
j_gene: TRBJ2-3
d_gene: TRBD1
v_gene: TRBV5-8
CDR3nt: TGTGCCAGCAGCTGGGCTGGACAGGGCGGGACAGATACGCAGTATTTT
CDR3aa: CASSWAGQGGTDTQYF

abundance: once
j_gene: TRBJ1-1
d_gene: -
v_gene: TRBV2
CDR3nt: TGTGCCAGCAGCCTCGACAGGACCACTGAAGCTTTCTTT
CDR3aa: CASSLDRTTEAFF